Here is one T cell receptor (beta chain) with its context. The germline gene is not matched at one end of the junction; a read error may be the cause. Vbeta (60) and Jbeta (13) primers were used in the PCR. The data were produced by immunoSEQ multiplex PCR, yet TCRdb's version contains in-frame clones alone and is incomplete. Among around 64,000 clones listed, more than 80% were seen once. These donors, healthy bone marrow donors, were studied. The sample originates from a study of cytomegalovirus exposure and HLA in healthy donors. Sequenced input: PBMCs. The sequence was obtained from a woman between 25 and 40 years old in good health and CMV-seropositive.

CDR3 amino acids: CAGSDIGGDGYTF. The CDR3, as DNA: TGTGCCGGCAGCGACATCGGAGGAGATGGCTACACCTTC. The chain links TRBV9 to TRBJ1-2; D is unresolved. Looked up from germline, CDR1 is SGDLS and CDR2 is YYNGEE. CDR3 size: 13 residues. Supplemented by reference TRBV9 and TRBJ1-2, the full variable domain reads DSGVTQTPKHLITATGQRVTLRCSPRSGDLSVYWYQQSLDQGLQFLIQYYNGEERAKGNILERFSAQQFPDLHSELNLSSLELGDSALYFCAGSDIGGDGYTFGSGTRLTVV.